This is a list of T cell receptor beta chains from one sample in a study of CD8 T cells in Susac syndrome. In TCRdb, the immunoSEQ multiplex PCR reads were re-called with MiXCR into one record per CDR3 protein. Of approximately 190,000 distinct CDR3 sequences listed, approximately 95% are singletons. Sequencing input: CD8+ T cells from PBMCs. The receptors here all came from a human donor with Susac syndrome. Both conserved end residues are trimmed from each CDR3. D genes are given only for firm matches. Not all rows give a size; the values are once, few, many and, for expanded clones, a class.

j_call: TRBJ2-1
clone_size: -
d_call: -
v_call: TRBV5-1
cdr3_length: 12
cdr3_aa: ASSLGGEANEQF

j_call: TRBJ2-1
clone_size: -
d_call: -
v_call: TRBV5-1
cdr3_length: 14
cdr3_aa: ASSYEGGGSYNEQF

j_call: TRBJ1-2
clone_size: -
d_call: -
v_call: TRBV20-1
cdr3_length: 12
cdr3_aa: SATQGGPNYGYT

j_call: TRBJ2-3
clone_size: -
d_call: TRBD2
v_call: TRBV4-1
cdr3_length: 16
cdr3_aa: ASSQALAGGSLTDTQY

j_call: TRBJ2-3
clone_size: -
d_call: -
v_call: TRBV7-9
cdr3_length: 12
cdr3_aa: ASRRDRQGDTQY

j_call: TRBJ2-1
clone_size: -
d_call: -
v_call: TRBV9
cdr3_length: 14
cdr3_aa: ASSPQLVTGYNEQF

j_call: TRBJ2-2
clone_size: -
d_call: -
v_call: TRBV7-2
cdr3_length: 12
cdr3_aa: ASSPLTGSGELF

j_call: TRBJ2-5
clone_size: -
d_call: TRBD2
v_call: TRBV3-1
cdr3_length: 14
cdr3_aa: ASSQPDGAGEETQY

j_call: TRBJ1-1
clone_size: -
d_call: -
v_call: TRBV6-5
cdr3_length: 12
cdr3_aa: ASSYSQWDTEAF

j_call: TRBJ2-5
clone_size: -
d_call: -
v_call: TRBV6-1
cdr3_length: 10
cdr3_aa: ALQNPSETQY

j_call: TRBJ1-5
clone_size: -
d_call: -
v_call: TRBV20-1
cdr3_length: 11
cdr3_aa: SAREVGPQPQH

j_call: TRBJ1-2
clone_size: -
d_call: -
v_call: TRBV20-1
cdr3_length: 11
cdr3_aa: SARVSEPYGYT

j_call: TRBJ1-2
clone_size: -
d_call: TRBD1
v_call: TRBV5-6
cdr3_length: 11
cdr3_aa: ATWDRRVYGYT

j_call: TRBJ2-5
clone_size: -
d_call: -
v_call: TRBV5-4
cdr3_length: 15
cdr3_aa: ASSLSTGSADKETQY

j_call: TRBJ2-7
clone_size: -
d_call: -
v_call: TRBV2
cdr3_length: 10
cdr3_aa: ASSEASQGEY

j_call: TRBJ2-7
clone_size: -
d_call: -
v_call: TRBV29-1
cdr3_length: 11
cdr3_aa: SVESGHSYEQY

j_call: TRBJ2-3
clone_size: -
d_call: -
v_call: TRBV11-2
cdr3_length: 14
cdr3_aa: ASSLEVGTFTDTQY

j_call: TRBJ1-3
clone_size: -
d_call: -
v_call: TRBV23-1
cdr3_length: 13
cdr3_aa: ASSQGGLTGNTIY

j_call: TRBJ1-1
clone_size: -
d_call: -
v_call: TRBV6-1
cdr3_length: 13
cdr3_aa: ASSERTGMNTEAF

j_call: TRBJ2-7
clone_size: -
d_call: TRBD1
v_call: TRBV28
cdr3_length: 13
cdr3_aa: ASSLLRDSSYEQY

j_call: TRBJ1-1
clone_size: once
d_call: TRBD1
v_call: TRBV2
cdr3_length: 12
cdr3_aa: ASRPTGGSTEAF

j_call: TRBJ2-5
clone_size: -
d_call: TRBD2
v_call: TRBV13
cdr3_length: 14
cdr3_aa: ASSLRLAGDLETQY

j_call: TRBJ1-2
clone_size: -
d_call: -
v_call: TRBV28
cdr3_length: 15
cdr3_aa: ASSLSNLGEGDYGYT

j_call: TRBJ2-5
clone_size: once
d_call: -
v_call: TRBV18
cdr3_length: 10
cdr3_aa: ASSPPTETQY

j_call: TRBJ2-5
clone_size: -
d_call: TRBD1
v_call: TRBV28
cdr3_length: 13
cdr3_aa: ASSGGDRGRETQY

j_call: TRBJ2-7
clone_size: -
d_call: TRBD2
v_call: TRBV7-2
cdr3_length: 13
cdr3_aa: ASSSGLAGVGEQY

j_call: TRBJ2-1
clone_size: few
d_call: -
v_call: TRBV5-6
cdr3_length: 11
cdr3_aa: ASSLGTADEQF

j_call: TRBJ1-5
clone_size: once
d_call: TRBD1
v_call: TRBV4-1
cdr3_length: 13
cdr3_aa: ASSRTGGTGQPQH

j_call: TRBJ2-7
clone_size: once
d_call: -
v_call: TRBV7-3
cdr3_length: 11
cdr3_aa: ASSLSTGYEQY

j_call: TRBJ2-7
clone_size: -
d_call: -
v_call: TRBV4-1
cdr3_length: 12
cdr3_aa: ASSPSARGAEQY

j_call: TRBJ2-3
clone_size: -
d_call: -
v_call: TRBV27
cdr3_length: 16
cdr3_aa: ASREWSVILGSTDTQY

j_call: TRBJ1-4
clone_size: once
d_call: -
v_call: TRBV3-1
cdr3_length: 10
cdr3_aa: ASSQEGEKLF

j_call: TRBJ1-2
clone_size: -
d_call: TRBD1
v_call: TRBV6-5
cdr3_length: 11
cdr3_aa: ASRPNRGSGYT

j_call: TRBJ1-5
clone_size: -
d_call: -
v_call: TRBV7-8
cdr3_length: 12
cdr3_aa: ASSLAEGGQPQH

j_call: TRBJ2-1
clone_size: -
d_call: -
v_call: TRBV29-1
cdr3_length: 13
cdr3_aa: SVENYAGAPNEQF

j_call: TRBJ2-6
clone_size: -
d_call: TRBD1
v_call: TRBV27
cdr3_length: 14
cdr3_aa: ASSPKGARGANVLT

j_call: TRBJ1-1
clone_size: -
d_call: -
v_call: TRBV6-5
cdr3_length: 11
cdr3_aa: ASSYQGTFEAF

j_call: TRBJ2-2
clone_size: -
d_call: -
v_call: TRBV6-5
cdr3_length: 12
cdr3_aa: ASSLLKGSGELF

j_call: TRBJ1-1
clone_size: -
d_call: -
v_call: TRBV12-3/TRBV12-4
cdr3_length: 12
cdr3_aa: ASSSPAGNTEAF

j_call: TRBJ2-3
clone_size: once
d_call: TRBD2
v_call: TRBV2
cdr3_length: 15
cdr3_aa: ASSGAGGLSSTDTQY

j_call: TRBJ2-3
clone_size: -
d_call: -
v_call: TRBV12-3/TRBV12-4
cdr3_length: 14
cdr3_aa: ASRGPGMASTDTQY

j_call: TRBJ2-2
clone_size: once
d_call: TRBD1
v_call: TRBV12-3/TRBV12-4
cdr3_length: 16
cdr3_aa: ASSLALGQGIVHGELF

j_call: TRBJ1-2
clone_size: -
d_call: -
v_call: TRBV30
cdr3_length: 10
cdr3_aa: AWSNSLDGYT

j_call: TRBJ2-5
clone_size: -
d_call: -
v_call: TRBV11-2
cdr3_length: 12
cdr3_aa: ASSSLIRQETQY

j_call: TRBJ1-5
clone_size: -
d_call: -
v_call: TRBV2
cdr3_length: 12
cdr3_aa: ASKKGMSNQPQH

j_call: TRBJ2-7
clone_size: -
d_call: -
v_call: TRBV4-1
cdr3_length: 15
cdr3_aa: ASSQGLRGRGSYEQY

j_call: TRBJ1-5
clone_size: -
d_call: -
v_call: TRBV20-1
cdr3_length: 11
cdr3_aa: SARGQGNQPQH

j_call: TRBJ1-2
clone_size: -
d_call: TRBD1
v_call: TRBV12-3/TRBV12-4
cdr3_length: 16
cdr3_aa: ASTGFTGQGSANYGYT

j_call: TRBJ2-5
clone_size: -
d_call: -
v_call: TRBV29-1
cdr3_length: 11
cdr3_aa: SVDWPTRETQY

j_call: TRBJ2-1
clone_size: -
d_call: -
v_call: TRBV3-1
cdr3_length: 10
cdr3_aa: ASSPKDNEQF